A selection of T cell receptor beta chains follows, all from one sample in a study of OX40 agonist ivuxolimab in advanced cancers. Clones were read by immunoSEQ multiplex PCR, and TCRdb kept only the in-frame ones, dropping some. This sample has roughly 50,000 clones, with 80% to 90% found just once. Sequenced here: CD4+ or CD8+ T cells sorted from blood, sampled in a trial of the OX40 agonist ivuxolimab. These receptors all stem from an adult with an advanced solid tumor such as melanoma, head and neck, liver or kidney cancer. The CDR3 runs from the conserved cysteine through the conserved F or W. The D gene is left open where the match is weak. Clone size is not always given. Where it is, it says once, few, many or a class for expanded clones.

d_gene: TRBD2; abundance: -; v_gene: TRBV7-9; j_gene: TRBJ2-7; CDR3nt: TGTGCCAGCAGCTTTCCGACTAGCGGGAGGATCAACGAGCAGTACTTC; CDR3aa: CASSFPTSGRINEQYF
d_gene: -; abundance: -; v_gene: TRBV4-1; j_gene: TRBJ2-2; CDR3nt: TGCGCCAGCAGCCAAGACGGCAGGGCGAACACCGGGGAGCTGTTTTTT; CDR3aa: CASSQDGRANTGELFF
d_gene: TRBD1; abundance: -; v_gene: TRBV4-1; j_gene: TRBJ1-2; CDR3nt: TGCGCCAGCAGCCAACTGACAGGGGGTTTGATTGGCTACACCTTC; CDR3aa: CASSQLTGGLIGYTF
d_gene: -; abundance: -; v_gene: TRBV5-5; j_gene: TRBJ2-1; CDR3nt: TGTGCCAGCAGCTTGGTAGCGGACCACTACAATGAGCAGTTCTTC; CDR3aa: CASSLVADHYNEQFF
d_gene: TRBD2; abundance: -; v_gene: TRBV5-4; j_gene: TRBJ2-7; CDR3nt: TGTGCCAGCAGCATCTCTAGCGGGATGTACGAGCAGTACTTC; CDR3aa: CASSISSGMYEQYF
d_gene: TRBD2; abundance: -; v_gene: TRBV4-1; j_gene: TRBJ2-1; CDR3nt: TGCGCCAGCAGCCAAGCAGAGACTAGCGGGATATTCGAGCAGTTCTTC; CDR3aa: CASSQAETSGIFEQFF
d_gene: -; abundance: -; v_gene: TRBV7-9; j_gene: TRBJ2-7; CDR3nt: TGTGCCAGCAGCTTTGAGGGGAGATACGAGCAGTACTTC; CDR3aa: CASSFEGRYEQYF
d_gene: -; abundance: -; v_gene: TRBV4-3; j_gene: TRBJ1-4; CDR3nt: TGCGCCAGCAGCCAAGCAGGGAATAATGAAAAACTGTTTTTT; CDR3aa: CASSQAGNNEKLFF
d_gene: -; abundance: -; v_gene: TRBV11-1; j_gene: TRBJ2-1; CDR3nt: TGTGCCAGCAGCTTATCGGGAAATCTTTACAATGAGCAGTTCTTC; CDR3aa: CASSLSGNLYNEQFF
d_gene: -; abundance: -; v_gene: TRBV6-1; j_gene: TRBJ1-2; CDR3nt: TGTGCCAGCAGCCGGGCAGGCTGGGGCTACACCTTC; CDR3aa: CASSRAGWGYTF
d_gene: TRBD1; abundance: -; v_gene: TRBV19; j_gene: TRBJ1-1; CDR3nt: TGTGCCAGTACCTCCGCGGGGACAGGGGGCACTGAAGCTTTCTTT; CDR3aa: CASTSAGTGGTEAFF
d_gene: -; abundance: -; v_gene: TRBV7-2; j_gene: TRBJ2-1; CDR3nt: TGTGCCAGCAGCGAAGGTCTGGCGAATGAGCAGTTCTTC; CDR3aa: CASSEGLANEQFF
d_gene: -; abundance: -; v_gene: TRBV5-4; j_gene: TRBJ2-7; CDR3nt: TGTGCCAGCAGCCCGGGGCAGGGGATCCCCTACGAGCAGTACTTC; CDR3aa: CASSPGQGIPYEQYF
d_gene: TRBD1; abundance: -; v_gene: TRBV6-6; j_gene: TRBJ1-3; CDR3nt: TGTGCCAGCAGAAACATAGGGGGCGTCAATGGAAACACCATATATTTT; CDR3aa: CASRNIGGVNGNTIYF
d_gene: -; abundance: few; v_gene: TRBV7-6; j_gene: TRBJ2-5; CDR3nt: TGTGCCAGCAGTCGGGCAGGGTACACCCAAGAGACCCAGTACTTC; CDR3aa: CASSRAGYTQETQYF
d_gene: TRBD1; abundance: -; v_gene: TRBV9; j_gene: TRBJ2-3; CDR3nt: TGTGCCAGCAGCGGAGGGGGCGCGGGCACAGATACGCAGTATTTT; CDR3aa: CASSGGGAGTDTQYF
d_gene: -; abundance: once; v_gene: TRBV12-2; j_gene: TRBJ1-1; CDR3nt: TGTGCAAGTCGCCCTATCGGGCTGAGGAACACTGAAGCTTTCTTT; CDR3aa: CASRPIGLRNTEAFF
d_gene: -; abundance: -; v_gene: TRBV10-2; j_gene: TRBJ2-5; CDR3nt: TGCGCCAGCAGCGGGGGTGGGGGCCCAGAGACCCAGTACTTC; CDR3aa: CASSGGGGPETQYF
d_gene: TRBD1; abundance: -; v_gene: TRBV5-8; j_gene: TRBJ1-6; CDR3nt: TGTGCCAGCAGTAGACGGGACAGGGGCAATTCACCCCTCCACTTT; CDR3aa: CASSRRDRGNSPLHF
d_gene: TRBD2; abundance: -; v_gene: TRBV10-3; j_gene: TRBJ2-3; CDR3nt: TGTGCCACCAAGACTAGCGGGAGCACAGATACGCAGTATTTT; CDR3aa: CATKTSGSTDTQYF
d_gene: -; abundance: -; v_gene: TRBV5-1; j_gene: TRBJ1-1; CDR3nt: TGCGCCAGCAGCTTGGCCGAGGCAGGCAGGAACACTGAAGCTTTCTTT; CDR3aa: CASSLAEAGRNTEAFF
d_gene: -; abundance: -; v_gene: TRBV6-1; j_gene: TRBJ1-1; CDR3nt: TGTGCCAGCAAGGGGGGGACGGTGAACACTGAAGCTTTCTTT; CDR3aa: CASKGGTVNTEAFF
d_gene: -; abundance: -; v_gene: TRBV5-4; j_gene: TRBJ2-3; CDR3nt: TGTGCCAGCAGCTTGCATGTATCGAGCACAGATACGCAGTATTTT; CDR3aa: CASSLHVSSTDTQYF
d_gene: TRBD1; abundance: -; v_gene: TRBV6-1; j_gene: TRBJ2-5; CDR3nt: TGTGCCAGCAGTGAAATGGCAGGGGGTCCTCAAGAGACCCAGTACTTC; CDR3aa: CASSEMAGGPQETQYF
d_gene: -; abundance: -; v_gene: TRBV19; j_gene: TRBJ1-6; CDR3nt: TGTGCCAGTAGTATCTCCCGACGTCCGACAGGCCAACAATCACCCCTCCACTTT; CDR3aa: CASSISRRPTGQQSPLHF
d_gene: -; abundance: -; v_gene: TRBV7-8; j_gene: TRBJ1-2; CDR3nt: TGTGCCAGCAGCTTAGAAGCTAGCCGGGGCTACACCTTC; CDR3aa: CASSLEASRGYTF
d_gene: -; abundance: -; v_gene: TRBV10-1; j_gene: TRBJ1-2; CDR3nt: TGCGCCAGCGTTGGACAGCGCTATGGCTACACCTTC; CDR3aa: CASVGQRYGYTF
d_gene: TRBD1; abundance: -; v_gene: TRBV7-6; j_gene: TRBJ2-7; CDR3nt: TGTGCCAGCAGCCAACCGACAGGGAGCGAGCAGTACTTC; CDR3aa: CASSQPTGSEQYF
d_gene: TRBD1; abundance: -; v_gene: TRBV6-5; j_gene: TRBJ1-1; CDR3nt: TGTGCCAGCAGTTACCGCGACAGGGGCACTGAAGCTTTCTTT; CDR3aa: CASSYRDRGTEAFF
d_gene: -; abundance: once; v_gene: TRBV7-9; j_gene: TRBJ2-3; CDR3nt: TGTGCCAGCAGCTTATCCAGCGGGTCTATGGTGGGAGATACGCAGTATTTT; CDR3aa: CASSLSSGSMVGDTQYF
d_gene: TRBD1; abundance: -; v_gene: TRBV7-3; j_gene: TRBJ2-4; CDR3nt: TGTGCCAGCAGCCTAGGACAGGGCTTAGCCAAAAACATTCAGTACTTC; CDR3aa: CASSLGQGLAKNIQYF
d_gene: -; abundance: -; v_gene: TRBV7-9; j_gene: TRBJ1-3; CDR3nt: TGTGCCAGCAGCTTACCCCTCGTACAGGGAAACACCATATATTTT; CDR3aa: CASSLPLVQGNTIYF
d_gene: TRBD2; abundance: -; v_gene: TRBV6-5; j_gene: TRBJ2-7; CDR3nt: TGTGCCAGCAGTTACTCTGCGGCGGGAGGTCGCTACGAGCAGTACTTC; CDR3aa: CASSYSAAGGRYEQYF
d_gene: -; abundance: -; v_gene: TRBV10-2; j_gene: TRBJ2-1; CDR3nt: TGCGCCAGCAGTGAAGGGCAGCTTGCCTACAATGAGCAGTTCTTC; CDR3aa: CASSEGQLAYNEQFF
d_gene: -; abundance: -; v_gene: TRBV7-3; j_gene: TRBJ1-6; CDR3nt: TGTGCCAGCAGCTTCACAGATAATTCACCCCTCCACTTT; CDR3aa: CASSFTDNSPLHF
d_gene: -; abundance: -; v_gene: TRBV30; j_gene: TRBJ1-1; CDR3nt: TGTGCCTGGAGCGGGGGGAACACTGAAGCTTTCTTT; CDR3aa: CAWSGGNTEAFF
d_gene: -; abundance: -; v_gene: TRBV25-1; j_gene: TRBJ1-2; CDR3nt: TGTGCCAGCAGTCAGTCGGGCCTTAACTATGGCTACACCTTC; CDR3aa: CASSQSGLNYGYTF
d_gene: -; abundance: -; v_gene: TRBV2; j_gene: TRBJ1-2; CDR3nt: TGTGCCAGCTCAACTCAGAGGAGCTATGGCTACACCTTC; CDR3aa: CASSTQRSYGYTF
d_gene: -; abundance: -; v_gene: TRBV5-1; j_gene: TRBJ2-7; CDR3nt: TGCGCCAGCAGCTTGGGTTGGGACTCCTACGAGCAGTACTTC; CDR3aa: CASSLGWDSYEQYF
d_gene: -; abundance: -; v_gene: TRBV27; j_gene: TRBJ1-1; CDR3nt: TGTGCCAGCAGGACCCTGACGGGACACATGAACACTGAAGCTTTCTTT; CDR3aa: CASRTLTGHMNTEAFF
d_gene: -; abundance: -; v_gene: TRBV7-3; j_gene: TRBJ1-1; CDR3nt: TGTGCCAGCAGCTTAACGAGAGGGTCTGAAGCTTTCTTT; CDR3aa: CASSLTRGSEAFF
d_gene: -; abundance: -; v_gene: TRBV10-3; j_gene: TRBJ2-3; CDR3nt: TGTGCCATCAGTGAGGTGGAATTTCTAGGTGAGAAAGATACGCAGTATTTT; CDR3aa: CAISEVEFLGEKDTQYF
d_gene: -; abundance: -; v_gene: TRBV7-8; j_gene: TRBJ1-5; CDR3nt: TGTGCCAGCAGCGGGGCCGGGGCAGGACAGCCCCAGCATTTT; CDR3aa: CASSGAGAGQPQHF
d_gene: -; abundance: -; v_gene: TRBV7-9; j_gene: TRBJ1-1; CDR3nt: TGTGCCAGCAGCCCTCCGGGCGGAACAACCACGGAAGCTTTCTTT; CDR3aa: CASSPPGGTTTEAFF
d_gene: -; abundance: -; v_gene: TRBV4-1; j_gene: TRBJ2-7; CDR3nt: TGCGCCAGCAGCCGAGGACAGACGGGCGAGCAGTACTTC; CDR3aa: CASSRGQTGEQYF
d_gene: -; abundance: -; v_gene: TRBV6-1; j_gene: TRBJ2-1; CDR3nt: TGTGCCAGCAGGGGAGAGGTCCCCACCTACAATGAGCAGTTCTTC; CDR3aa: CASRGEVPTYNEQFF
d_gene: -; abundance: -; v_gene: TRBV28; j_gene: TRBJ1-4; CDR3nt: TGTGCCAGCCTGACAGCCAGAGGTGAAAAACTGTTTTTT; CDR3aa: CASLTARGEKLFF
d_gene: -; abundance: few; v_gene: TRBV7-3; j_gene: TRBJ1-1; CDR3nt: TGTGCCAGCAGCTCTGGAGCAAACACTGAAGCTTTCTTT; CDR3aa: CASSSGANTEAFF
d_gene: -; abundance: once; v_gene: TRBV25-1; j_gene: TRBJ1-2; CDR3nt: TGTGCCAGCAGTGTCAAGACAGATACCTATGGCTACACCTTC; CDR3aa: CASSVKTDTYGYTF
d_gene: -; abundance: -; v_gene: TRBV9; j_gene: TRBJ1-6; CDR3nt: TGTGCCAGCAACAGTATTAATTCACCCCTCCACTTT; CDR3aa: CASNSINSPLHF
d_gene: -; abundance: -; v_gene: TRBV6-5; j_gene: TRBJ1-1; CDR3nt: TGTGCCAGCACACGGACAGAGAACACTGAAGCTTTCTTT; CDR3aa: CASTRTENTEAFF
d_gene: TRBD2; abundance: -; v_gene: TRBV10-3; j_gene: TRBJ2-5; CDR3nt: TGTGCCATCAGTCCCGGGGGGGGACAAGAGACCCAGTACTTC; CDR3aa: CAISPGGGQETQYF
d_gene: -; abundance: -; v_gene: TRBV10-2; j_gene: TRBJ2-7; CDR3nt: TGCGCCAGCACCGACAGGGGGCGACTAGCGGGGTACGAGCAGTACTTC; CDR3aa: CASTDRGRLAGYEQYF
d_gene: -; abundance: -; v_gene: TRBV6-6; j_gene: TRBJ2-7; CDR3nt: TGTGCCAGCAGGAACGGACCAGCCTACGAGCAGTACTTC; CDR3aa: CASRNGPAYEQYF
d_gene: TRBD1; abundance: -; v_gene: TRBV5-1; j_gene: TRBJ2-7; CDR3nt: TGCGCCAGCAGCTTGGGGGGGACAGTTCAGGAGCAGTACTTC; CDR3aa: CASSLGGTVQEQYF
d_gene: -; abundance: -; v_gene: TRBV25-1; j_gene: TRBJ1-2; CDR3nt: TGTGCCAGCAGTGAATATAATGGCTACACCTTC; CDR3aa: CASSEYNGYTF
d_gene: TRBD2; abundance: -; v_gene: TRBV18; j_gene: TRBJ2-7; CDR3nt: TGTGCCAGCTCACCGGGACTAGTTGTCGAGAACGAGCAGTACTTC; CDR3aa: CASSPGLVVENEQYF